Following are 11 T cell receptor beta chains from one sample sequenced in a study of CD8 T cells in Susac syndrome. Reverse transcription of roughly 0.45 to 1 ug RNA was performed with random hexamers. TCRdb redid the calling of the immunoSEQ multiplex PCR reads with MiXCR, one entry per CDR3 protein. Of some 200,000 distinct CDR3 sequences listed, approximately 95% were seen once; the top ten hold around 0.11%. The specimen was CD4+ T cells from PBMCs. Receptor source: a human donor in good health.

CDR3 sequence reads: CASSQEFAGTDTQYF. DNA for the CDR3: TGCGCCAGCAGCCAAGAATTCGCGGGCACAGATACGCAGTATTTT. The chain is built from TRBV4-3 and TRBJ2-3; D remains ambiguous. V lost 0 bases and J 1 base, leaving 8 bases between the germline ends. Germline CDR1 is LGHNA and CDR2 is YSLEER. The CDR3 totals 15 residues.

The CDR3, as DNA: TGTGCCAGCAGTTACTCGATGGACGCCAGACTGTACTTC. Residues: CASSYSMDARLYF. The chain is built from TRBV6-5 and TRBJ2-7, with D uncertain. Trimming removed 0 bases at V and 12 bases at J, with 15 bases between. The CDR3 covers 13 residues. Germline V gene data show CDR1 as MNHEY and CDR2 as SVGAGI.

V and J are TRBV2 and TRBJ2-7; no reliable D call. The CDR3 length is 13 residues. The germline V gene encodes CDR1 SNHLY and CDR2 FYNNEI. Trimming removed 8 bases from V and 7 bases from J, with 18 bases in between. CDR3 coding DNA: TGTGCCAGCGCCGCGGTCCCTTCGAGGGAGCAGTACTTC. It translates to CASAAVPSREQYF.

This rearrangement joins TRBV27 to TRBJ1-1; no reliable D call. V shed 3 bases and J shed 7 bases, with 9 bases lying between them. The CDR3 spans 12 residues. CDR1 and CDR2 (germline): MNHEY, SMNVEV (reference sequence). CDR3 residues: CASSFPGFEAFF. The CDR3 DNA follows: TGTGCCAGCAGTTTTCCAGGATTTGAAGCTTTCTTT.

The chain joins TRBV20-1 to TRBJ1-5, with TRBD1 matching 9 bases. The CDR3 loop spans 14 amino acids. After removal of 6 bases from V and 9 bases from J, the junction contained 12 bases not matched to a gene. Germline assignment: CDR1 DFQATT and CDR2 SNEGSKA (reference sequence). The chain's CDR3 is CSATAGTGRSPQHF. The CDR3 DNA is TGCAGTGCAACCGCCGGGACAGGGCGGTCGCCCCAGCATTTT.

The rearrangement links TRBV27 to TRBJ1-1; 8 bases match TRBD1. After removal of 5 bases from V and 10 bases from J, the junction contained 9 bases not matched to a gene. The CDR3 totals 13 residues. Germline-derived CDR1 and CDR2 are MNHEY and SMNVEV (reference sequence). The CDR3 DNA reads TGTGCCAGCAGTCCCAGGACAGGGTACGTAGCTTTCTTT. The encoded protein is CASSPRTGYVAFF.

The V and J genes are TRBV7-2 and TRBJ2-4; 12 bases line up with TRBD2. The CDR3 totals 14 residues. The germline V gene encodes CDR1 SGHTA and CDR2 FQGNSA. Trimming took 5 bases from V and 6 from J; bases not matched to a gene: 2. The DNA of the CDR3 is TGTGCCAGCAGCCCGGGACTAGCGGGAAACATTCAGTACTTC. Amino acid sequence: CASSPGLAGNIQYF.

This sequence joins TRBV20-1 and TRBJ1-2; TRBD1 agrees at 7 bases. The CDR3 is made up of 14 amino acids. J lost 4 bases, V lost 6 bases, and 11 bases had no gene match. Germline-derived CDR1 and CDR2 are DFQATT and SNEGSKA (reference sequence). In DNA, the CDR3 is TGCAGTGCCACTACTCTGGACAGGCCCTATGGCTACACCTTC. Protein: CSATTLDRPYGYTF.

The V call is TRBV7-8, the J call TRBJ2-7; perhaps D is TRBD1 or TRBD2 (5 bases each). From germline, CDR1 is SGHVS and CDR2 FQNEAQ. This CDR3 spans 14 amino acids. V was shortened by 5 bases and J by 2 bases, with 13 bases between the two germline ends. CDR3 nucleotide sequence: TGTGCCAGCAGCACGGTCGGGGCCCCCTACGAGCAGTACTTC. Translating gives CASSTVGAPYEQYF.

J is TRBJ2-2 and V is TRBV20-1; D is ambiguous. This CDR3 has 13 amino acids. Germline loops: CDR1 DFQATT, CDR2 SNEGSKA (reference sequence). The V end was cut by 6 bases, the J end by 4 bases, with 12 bases between. This CDR3 reads CSASGSSTGELFF. CDR3 coding DNA: TGCAGTGCGTCCGGTTCGAGCACCGGGGAGCTGTTTTTT.

The chain links TRBV20-1 to TRBJ2-3, with unresolved D. Between the trimmed V and J ends, which lost 1 base and 2 bases, there was a span of 10 bases. The CDR3 totals 14 residues. The germline V gene has CDR1 DFQATT and CDR2 SNEGSKA (reference sequence). CDR3 nucleotides: TGCAGTGCTAGAGGGGAACTACACACAGATACGCAGTATTTT. Its translation: CSARGELHTDTQYF.